Here is one TCR beta chain with its context. The sample is drawn from a study of high-grade serous ovarian cancer treatment subgroups. Assay used: immunoSEQ multiplex PCR; TCRdb lists only in-frame clones, some missing. This repertoire shows over 5,000 clones, around 79% found once; its top ten account for about 6.1%. Trimming removed 1 base from V and 7 bases from J, with 3 bases in between. Germline CDR1 reads SGHTS; CDR2 reads YDEGEE. This CDR3 has 11 amino acids. Tumor samples were obtained before definitive surgery or chemotherapy. The clonotype originates from a human donor with high-grade serous ovarian cancer. The rearrangement joins TRBV5-8 to TRBJ1-5; the D is unclear. The sequencing input was tumor tissue. CDR3 protein: CASSLTQPQHF. As DNA, the CDR3 is TGTGCCAGCAGCTTGACCCAGCCCCAGCATTTT. Supplemented by reference TRBV5-8 and TRBJ1-5, the full variable domain reads EAGVTQSPTHLIKTRGQQATLRCSPISGHTSVYWYQQALGLGLQFLLWYDEGEERNRGNFPPRFSGRQFPNYSSELNVNALELEDSALYLCASSLTQPQHFGDGTRLSIL.